These 5 T cell receptor beta chains came from one sample sequenced in a study of blood T cell repertoires in COVID-19. The data were produced by immunoSEQ multiplex PCR, yet TCRdb's version contains in-frame clones alone and is incomplete. The table shows 280,000 or so clones, with under 90% occurring only once. The sample consisted of PBMCs or T cells enriched from blood (not recorded which). The source of these receptors is a woman aged 50 to 60 who had been exposed to COVID-19.

V and J are TRBV7-2 and TRBJ1-6, with D hard to call. The CDR3 consists of 11 residues. V lost 1 base, J lost 13 bases, and 5 bases lay in between. The germline CDR1 and CDR2 sequences are SGHTA and FQGNSA. This CDR3 is CASSLGGPLHF. For the CDR3, the DNA is TGTGCCAGCAGCTTAGGAGGGCCCCTCCACTTT.

This clone was picked up one time. V gene TRBV19 combines with J gene TRBJ1-5; D perhaps matches TRBD1 (6 bases). The V end lost 5 bases, the J end lost 0 bases, and 17 bases lay between the germline ends. CDR3 length: 17 residues. Germline V gene sequence: CDR1 LNHDA, CDR2 SQIVND (reference sequence). CDR3 in amino acids: CASSDDPDRNSNQPQHF. The CDR3 DNA reads TGTGCCAGTAGTGATGACCCGGACAGAAATAGCAATCAGCCCCAGCATTTT.

This clone came up a few times. The genes are TRBV7-8 and TRBJ1-5, with D unresolved. The CDR3 runs 12 residues. Germline CDR1 reads SGHVS; CDR2 reads FQNEAQ. Trimming shortened V by 4 bases and J by 8 bases, and 9 bases separated the two germline ends. This chain's CDR3 is CASSSGQEPQHF. CDR3 in DNA: TGTGCCAGCAGCTCAGGTCAGGAGCCCCAGCATTTT.

The chain is built from TRBV15 and TRBJ2-1; D may be TRBD1 (5 bases). Trimming cost V 8 bases and J 10 bases, with 12 bases left between them. Germline loops: CDR1 LNHNV, CDR2 YYDKDF (reference sequence). CDR3 length equals 11 residues. For the CDR3, the DNA is TGTGCCACCCGGCAGGGAAAAGAGCAGTTCTTC. This codes for CATRQGKEQFF.

The chain uses TRBV4-1 and TRBJ2-3; possible D gene TRBD2, 5 bases. V was clipped by 0 bases and J by 2 bases, with 15 bases between them. Germline V gene lookup returns CDR1 MGHRA and CDR2 YSYEKL. This CDR3 spans 17 amino acids. CDR3 residues: CASSQDLAYGDTDTQYF. CDR3 DNA: TGCGCCAGCAGCCAAGATCTGGCATACGGGGACACAGATACGCAGTATTTT.